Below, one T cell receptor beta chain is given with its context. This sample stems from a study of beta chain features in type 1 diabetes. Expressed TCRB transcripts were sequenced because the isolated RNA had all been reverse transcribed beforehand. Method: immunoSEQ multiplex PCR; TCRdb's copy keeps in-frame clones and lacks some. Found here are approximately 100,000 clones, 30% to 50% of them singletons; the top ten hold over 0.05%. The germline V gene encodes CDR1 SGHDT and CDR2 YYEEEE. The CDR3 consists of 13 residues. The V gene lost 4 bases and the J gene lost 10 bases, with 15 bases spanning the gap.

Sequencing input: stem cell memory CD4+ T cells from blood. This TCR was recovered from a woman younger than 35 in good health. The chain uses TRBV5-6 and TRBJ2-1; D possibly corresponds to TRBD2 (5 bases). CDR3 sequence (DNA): TGTGCCAGCAGCGCGTCCATAGGCGGGGAGCAGTTCTTC. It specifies CASSASIGGEQFF.